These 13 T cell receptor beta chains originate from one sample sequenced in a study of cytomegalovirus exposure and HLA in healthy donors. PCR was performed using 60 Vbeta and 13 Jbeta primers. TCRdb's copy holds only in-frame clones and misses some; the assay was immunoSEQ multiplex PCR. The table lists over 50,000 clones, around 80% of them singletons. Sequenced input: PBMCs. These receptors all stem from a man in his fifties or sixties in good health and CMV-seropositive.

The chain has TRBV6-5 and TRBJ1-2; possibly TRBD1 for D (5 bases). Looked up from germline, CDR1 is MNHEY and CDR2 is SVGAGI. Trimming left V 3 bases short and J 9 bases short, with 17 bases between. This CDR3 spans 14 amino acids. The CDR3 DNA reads TGTGCCAGCAGTTATAAGTCAGGGCATAGGCGCTACACCTTC. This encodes CASSYKSGHRRYTF.

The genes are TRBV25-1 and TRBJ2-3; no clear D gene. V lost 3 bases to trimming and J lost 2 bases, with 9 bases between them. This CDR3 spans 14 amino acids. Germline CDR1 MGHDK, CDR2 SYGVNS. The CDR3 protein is CASSDHGPTDTQYF. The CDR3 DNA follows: TGTGCCAGCAGTGACCATGGGCCCACAGATACGCAGTATTTT.

CDR3 sequence: CASSVGQADGYTF. CDR3 DNA sequence: TGTGCCAGCAGCGTAGGACAGGCGGATGGCTACACCTTC. The rearrangement joins TRBV9 to TRBJ1-2; TRBD1 might be the D (6 bases). Germline assignment: CDR1 SGDLS and CDR2 YYNGEE. Trimming cost V 0 bases and J 6 bases, with 9 bases left between them. CDR3 size: 13 residues.

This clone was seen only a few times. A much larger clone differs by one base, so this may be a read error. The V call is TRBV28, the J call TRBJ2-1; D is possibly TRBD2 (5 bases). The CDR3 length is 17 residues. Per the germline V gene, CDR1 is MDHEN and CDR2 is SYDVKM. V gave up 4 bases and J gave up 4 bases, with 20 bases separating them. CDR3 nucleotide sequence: TGTGCCAGCAGTTCGGAGACTATAGAAGGGTATTACAATGAGCAGTTCTTC. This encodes CASSSETIEGYYNEQFF.

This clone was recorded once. The CDR3 sequence: CASSLVSLAGGGTDTQYF. CDR3 DNA sequence: TGTGCCAGCAGTTTGGTGTCTTTAGCGGGAGGGGGCACAGATACGCAGTATTTT. The rearrangement links TRBV27 to TRBJ2-3; 11 nucleotides line up with TRBD2. The V and J ends lost 3 bases and 1 base, in that order; junction bases with no gene match: 9. The CDR3 sequence is 18 residues long. Germline V gene data show CDR1 as MNHEY and CDR2 as SMNVEV (reference sequence).

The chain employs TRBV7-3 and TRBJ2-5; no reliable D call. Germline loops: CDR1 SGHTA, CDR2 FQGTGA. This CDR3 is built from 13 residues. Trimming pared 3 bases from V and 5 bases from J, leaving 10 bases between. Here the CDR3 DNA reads TGTGCCAGCAGCTTCACGTACGGGGAGACCCAGTACTTC. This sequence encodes CASSFTYGETQYF.

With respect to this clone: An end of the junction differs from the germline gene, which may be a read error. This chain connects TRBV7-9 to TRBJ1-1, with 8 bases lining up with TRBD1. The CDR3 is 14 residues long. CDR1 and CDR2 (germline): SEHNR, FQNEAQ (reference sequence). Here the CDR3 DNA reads TGTGCCAGCAGCTTACAGGGGGCGAACACTGAAGCTCTCTTT. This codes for CASSLQGANTEALF. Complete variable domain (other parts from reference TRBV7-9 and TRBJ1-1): DTGVSQNPRHKITKRGQNVTFRCDPISEHNRLYWYRQTLGQGPEFLTYFQNEAQLEKSRLLSDRFSAERPKGSFSTLEIQRTEQGDSAMYLCASSLQGANTEALFGQGTRLTVV.

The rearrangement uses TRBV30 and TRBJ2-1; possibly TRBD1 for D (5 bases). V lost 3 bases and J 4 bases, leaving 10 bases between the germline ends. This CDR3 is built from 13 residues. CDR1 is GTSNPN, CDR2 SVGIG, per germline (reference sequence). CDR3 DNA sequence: TGTGCCTGGAGCTCAGACAGATACAATGAGCAGTTCTTC. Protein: CAWSSDRYNEQFF. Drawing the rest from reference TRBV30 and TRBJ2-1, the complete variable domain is SQTIHQWPATLVQPVGSPLSLECTVEGTSNPNLYWYRQAAGRGLQLLFYSVGIGQISSEVPQNLSASRPQDRQFILSSKKLLLSDSGFYLCAWSSDRYNEQFFGPGTRLTVL.

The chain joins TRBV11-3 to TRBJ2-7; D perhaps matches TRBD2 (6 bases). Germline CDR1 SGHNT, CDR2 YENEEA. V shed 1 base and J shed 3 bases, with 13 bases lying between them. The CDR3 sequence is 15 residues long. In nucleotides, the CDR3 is TGTGCCAGCAGCTTAGCCCCGGGACTCAACTACGAGCAGTACTTC. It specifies CASSLAPGLNYEQYF.

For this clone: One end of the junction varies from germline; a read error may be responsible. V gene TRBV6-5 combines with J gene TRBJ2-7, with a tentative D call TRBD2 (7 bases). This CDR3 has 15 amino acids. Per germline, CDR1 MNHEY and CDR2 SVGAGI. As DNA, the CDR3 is TGTGCCAGCAGGCCGCCCGGGGGGCTACAGGGCGAGCAGCACTTC. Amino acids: CASRPPGGLQGEQHF.

CDR3 protein: CASSLTGASYEQYF. CDR3 nucleotide sequence: TGTGCCAGCAGCCTGACAGGAGCATCCTACGAGCAGTACTTC. This chain uses TRBV28 with TRBJ2-7; TRBD1 might be the D (6 bases). The V gene's germline CDR1 is MDHEN and CDR2 SYDVKM. The CDR3 spans 14 residues. V was trimmed by 6 bases and J by 1 base, leaving 13 bases between them. Full variable domain (rest looked up from reference TRBV28 and TRBJ2-7): DVKVTQSSRYLVKRTGEKVFLECVQDMDHENMFWYRQDPGLGLRLIYFSYDVKMKEKGDIPEGYSVSREKKERFSLILESASTNQTSMYLCASSLTGASYEQYFGPGTRLTVT.

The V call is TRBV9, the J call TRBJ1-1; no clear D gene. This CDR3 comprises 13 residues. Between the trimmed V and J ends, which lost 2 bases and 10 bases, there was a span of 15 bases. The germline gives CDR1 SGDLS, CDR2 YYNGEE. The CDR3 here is CASSVGSGASAFF. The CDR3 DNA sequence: TGTGCCAGCAGCGTCGGAAGCGGAGCTTCAGCTTTCTTT.

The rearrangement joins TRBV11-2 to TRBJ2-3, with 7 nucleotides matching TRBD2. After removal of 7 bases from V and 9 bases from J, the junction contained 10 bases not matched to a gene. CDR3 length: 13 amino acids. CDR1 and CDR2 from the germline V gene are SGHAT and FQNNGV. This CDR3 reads CASTSSGRYTQYF. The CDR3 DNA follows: TGTGCCAGCACCTCTAGCGGTCGCTACACGCAGTATTTT.